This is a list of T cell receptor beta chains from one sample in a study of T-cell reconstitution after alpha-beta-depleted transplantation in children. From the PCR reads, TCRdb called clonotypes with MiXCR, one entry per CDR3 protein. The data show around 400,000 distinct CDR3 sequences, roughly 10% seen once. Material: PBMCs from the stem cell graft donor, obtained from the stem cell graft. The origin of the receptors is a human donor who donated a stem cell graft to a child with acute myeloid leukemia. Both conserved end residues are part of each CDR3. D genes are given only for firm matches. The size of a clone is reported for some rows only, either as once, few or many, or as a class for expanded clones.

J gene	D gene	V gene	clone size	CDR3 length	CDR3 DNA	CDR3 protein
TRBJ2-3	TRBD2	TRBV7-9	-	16	TGTGCCAGCAGCAGAGGGACTAGCGGGAACACAGATACGCAGTATTTT	CASSRGTSGNTDTQYF
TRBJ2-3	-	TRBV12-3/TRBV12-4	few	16	TGTGCCAGCAGTCCGGTTACTCGGCGAGCCACAGATACGCAGTATTTT	CASSPVTRRATDTQYF
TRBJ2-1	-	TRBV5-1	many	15	TGCGCCAGCAGCTTGCGGGCAGGGGCCTACAATGAGCAGTTCTTC	CASSLRAGAYNEQFF
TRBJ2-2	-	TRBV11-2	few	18	TGTGCCAGCAGCTTAGAGCGGGTCGGGACAATAAACACCGGGGAGCTGTTTTTT	CASSLERVGTINTGELFF
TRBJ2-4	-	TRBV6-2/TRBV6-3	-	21	TGTGCCAGCAACTTCCGGGACAGGGTAATAGCGGGGGGACTAGCCAAAAACATTCAGTACTTC	CASNFRDRVIAGGLAKNIQYF
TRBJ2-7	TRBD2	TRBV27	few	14	TGTGCCAGCAGTCCCCGGACTAGCGTCGACGAGCAGTACTTC	CASSPRTSVDEQYF
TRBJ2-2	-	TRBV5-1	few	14	TGCGCCAGCAGCTTGGAGGGCCCCCCCGGGGAGCTGTTTTTT	CASSLEGPPGELFF
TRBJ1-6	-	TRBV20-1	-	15	TGCAGTGCAACAAGGGACGCAGGGAGGGGCTCACCCCTCCACTTT	CSATRDAGRGSPLHF
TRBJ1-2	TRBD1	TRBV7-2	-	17	TGTGCCAGCAGCTCCCAGAACCCTACAGGGGGCAACTATGGCTACACCTTC	CASSSQNPTGGNYGYTF
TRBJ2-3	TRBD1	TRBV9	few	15	TGTGCCAGCAGCGGAGGGGACAGGGCCCCAGATACGCAGTATTTT	CASSGGDRAPDTQYF
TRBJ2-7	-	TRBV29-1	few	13	TGCAGCGTTGGGGGGCCAGGAACCTACGAGCAGTACTTC	CSVGGPGTYEQYF
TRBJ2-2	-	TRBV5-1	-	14	TGCGCCAGCGGGGTCCAGGGTACCTCCGGGGAGCTGTTTTTT	CASGVQGTSGELFF
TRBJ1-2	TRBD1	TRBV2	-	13	TGTGCCAGTAACAGACAGGGAACGGATGGCTACACCTTC	CASNRQGTDGYTF
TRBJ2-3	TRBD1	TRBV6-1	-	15	TGTGCCAGCAGCGCGAGGGGGCTTGACACAGATACGCAGTATTTT	CASSARGLDTDTQYF
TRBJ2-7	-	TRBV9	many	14	TGTGCCAGCAGTTTCGATTCCTCCGACTACGAGCAGTACTTC	CASSFDSSDYEQYF
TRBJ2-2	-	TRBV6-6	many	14	TGTGCCAGCGGATCGGGACGCAATGAAGGGGAGCTGTTTTTT	CASGSGRNEGELFF
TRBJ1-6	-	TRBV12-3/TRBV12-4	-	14	TGTGCCAGCACTACTGGGGGGGGCAGTTCACCCCTCCACTTT	CASTTGGGSSPLHF
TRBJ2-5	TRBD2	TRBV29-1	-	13	TGCAGCGTTGCCCCTAGCGGGAGTGAGACCCAGTACTTC	CSVAPSGSETQYF
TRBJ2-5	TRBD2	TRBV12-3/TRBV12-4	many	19	TGTGCCAGCAGTCTTAGGGGGGCACTAGCGGGGGGACACCAAGAGACCCAGTACTTC	CASSLRGALAGGHQETQYF
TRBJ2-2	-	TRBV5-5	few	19	TGTGCCAGCAGCTTGGCAGATTTGGAGCAGTTTATGAACACCGGGGAGCTGTTTTTT	CASSLADLEQFMNTGELFF
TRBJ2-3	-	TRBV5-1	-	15	TGCGCCAGCAGGAGGGGGGGACGGAGTGCAGATACGCAGTATTTT	CASRRGGRSADTQYF
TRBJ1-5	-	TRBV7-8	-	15	TGTGCCAGCAGCTCGGACGGTCAAGGAAGTCAGCCCCAGCATTTT	CASSSDGQGSQPQHF
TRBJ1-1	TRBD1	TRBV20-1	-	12	TGCAGTGCTAGACTCACAGGGGTTAACGCTTTCTTT	CSARLTGVNAFF
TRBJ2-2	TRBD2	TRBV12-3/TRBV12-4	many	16	TGTGCCAGCAGTTTGAGAGCGGGAGCGAACACCGGGGAGCTGTTTTTT	CASSLRAGANTGELFF